Below, one T cell receptor beta chain is given with its context. Its antigen is not identified. This entry belongs to a study of response to subunit inactivated influenza vaccine. Notes on the study in general: It was suggested by the authors that few new T cells are recruited by each seasonal influenza vaccination.

TCRdb passed the RT-PCR reads through MiXCR, listing each CDR3 protein once. The table includes about half a million distinct CDR3 sequences, 6% to 9% detected once. From germline, CDR1 is SEHNR and CDR2 FQNEAQ (reference sequence). Trimming removed 5 bases from V and 4 bases from J, with 17 bases in between. The CDR3 contains 16 residues. The rearrangement links TRBV7-9 to TRBJ2-2; D tentatively reads TRBD1 or TRBD2 (5 bases each). This specimen consisted of PBMCs from blood, obtained around 25 months after vaccination. The source is a man aged 50-75 years who received an inactivated influenza vaccine. The CDR3 coding sequence is TGTGCCAGCAGCCGCGTTGGGGGAGAGCTCACCGGGGAGCTGTTTTTT. It translates to CASSRVGGELTGELFF.